Listed below are T cell receptor beta chains from one sample, sequenced in a study of blood T cells in healthy people across ages. TCRdb re-called the 5' RACE reads with MiXCR, one entry per CDR3 protein. In the table there are about 1,600,000 distinct CDR3 sequences, around two fifths of which are singletons. The sequenced sample was blood. All receptors come from a woman between 18 and 29 years old in good health. The CDR3 runs from the conserved cysteine through the conserved F or W. Fields, in order: CDR3 length, clone size, D gene, J gene, V gene, CDR3 protein, CDR3 DNA. The D gene is left open where the match is weak. Clone size, where shown, is once, few, many, or a class for clones that have expanded.

CDR3 length: 15; clone size: -; D gene: -; J gene: TRBJ1-4; V gene: TRBV27; CDR3 protein: CASSSVVGSNEKLFF; CDR3 DNA: TGTGCCAGCAGTTCCGTAGTAGGCTCTAATGAAAAACTGTTTTTT
CDR3 length: 18; clone size: -; D gene: TRBD2; J gene: TRBJ2-3; V gene: TRBV6-1; CDR3 protein: CASSGPRLAGGDTDTQYF; CDR3 DNA: TGTGCCAGCAGTGGGCCTAGACTAGCGGGGGGCGACACAGATACGCAGTATTTT
CDR3 length: 15; clone size: few; D gene: -; J gene: TRBJ2-7; V gene: TRBV29-1; CDR3 protein: CSVEYDRSSAYEQYF; CDR3 DNA: TGCAGCGTTGAGTACGACAGGTCCAGCGCCTACGAGCAGTACTTC
CDR3 length: 14; clone size: few; D gene: -; J gene: TRBJ2-3; V gene: TRBV6-5; CDR3 protein: CASSYPGKSDTQYF; CDR3 DNA: TGTGCCAGCAGTTATCCGGGAAAGTCAGATACGCAGTATTTT
CDR3 length: 18; clone size: few; D gene: -; J gene: TRBJ2-6; V gene: TRBV4-1; CDR3 protein: CASSQDLAGFSGANVLTF; CDR3 DNA: TGCGCCAGCAGCCAAGATCTGGCGGGCTTCTCTGGGGCCAACGTCCTGACTTTC
CDR3 length: 13; clone size: -; D gene: -; J gene: TRBJ1-4; V gene: TRBV6-5; CDR3 protein: CASSRQENEKLFF; CDR3 DNA: TGTGCCAGCAGTCGACAGGAGAATGAAAAACTGTTTTTT
CDR3 length: 18; clone size: few; D gene: TRBD1; J gene: TRBJ1-2; V gene: TRBV18; CDR3 protein: CASSRTTGTGQSGYGYTF; CDR3 DNA: TGTGCCAGCTCACGAACAACCGGGACAGGCCAAAGCGGCTATGGCTACACCTTC
CDR3 length: 14; clone size: -; D gene: -; J gene: TRBJ2-5; V gene: TRBV7-9; CDR3 protein: CASSVAAAKETQYF; CDR3 DNA: TGTGCCAGCAGCGTTGCAGCGGCCAAAGAGACCCAGTACTTC
CDR3 length: 14; clone size: -; D gene: TRBD2; J gene: TRBJ2-3; V gene: TRBV25-1; CDR3 protein: CASSRGEVTDTQYF; CDR3 DNA: TGTGCCAGCAGTCGGGGGGAAGTCACAGATACGCAGTATTTT
CDR3 length: 20; clone size: -; D gene: -; J gene: TRBJ2-7; V gene: TRBV6-1; CDR3 protein: CASSHLSWLSNPISKYEQYF; CDR3 DNA: TGTGCCAGCAGTCATCTCTCGTGGCTTAGCAATCCGATTTCTAAGTACGAGCAGTACTTC
CDR3 length: 14; clone size: few; D gene: -; J gene: TRBJ2-7; V gene: TRBV7-9; CDR3 protein: CASSLEGSNYEQYF; CDR3 DNA: TGTGCCAGCAGCTTAGAAGGCAGTAACTACGAGCAGTACTTC
CDR3 length: 17; clone size: -; D gene: -; J gene: TRBJ2-7; V gene: TRBV4-1; CDR3 protein: CASSQLITGSSSYEQYF; CDR3 DNA: TGCGCCAGCAGCCAATTAATCACAGGGTCTAGCTCCTACGAGCAGTACTTC
CDR3 length: 16; clone size: -; D gene: -; J gene: TRBJ1-5; V gene: TRBV3-1; CDR3 protein: CASSQGAGVSGQPQHF; CDR3 DNA: TGTGCCAGCAGCCAAGGAGCGGGGGTTTCGGGTCAGCCCCAGCATTTT
CDR3 length: 13; clone size: -; D gene: -; J gene: TRBJ1-5; V gene: TRBV12-3/TRBV12-4; CDR3 protein: CASSTRVDQPQHF; CDR3 DNA: TGTGCCAGCAGCACCAGGGTGGACCAGCCCCAGCATTTT
CDR3 length: 14; clone size: few; D gene: -; J gene: TRBJ2-5; V gene: TRBV27; CDR3 protein: CASSSLRGSETQYF; CDR3 DNA: TGTGCCAGCAGTTCCCTTAGGGGTTCAGAGACCCAGTACTTC
CDR3 length: 14; clone size: -; D gene: TRBD1; J gene: TRBJ2-7; V gene: TRBV6-1; CDR3 protein: CASSEVDRAYEQYF; CDR3 DNA: TGTGCCAGCAGTGAAGTTGACAGGGCCTACGAGCAGTACTTC
CDR3 length: 15; clone size: -; D gene: TRBD1; J gene: TRBJ2-7; V gene: TRBV3-1; CDR3 protein: CASRANDRGPDEQYF; CDR3 DNA: TGTGCCAGCAGGGCAAACGACAGGGGTCCGGACGAGCAGTACTTC
CDR3 length: 14; clone size: -; D gene: -; J gene: TRBJ1-1; V gene: TRBV5-1; CDR3 protein: CASSLAWVGAEAFF; CDR3 DNA: TGCGCCAGCAGCTTGGCTTGGGTAGGGGCTGAAGCTTTCTTT
CDR3 length: 13; clone size: -; D gene: TRBD1; J gene: TRBJ2-4; V gene: TRBV4-2; CDR3 protein: CASSPDRDGIQYF; CDR3 DNA: TGTGCCAGCAGCCCGGACAGGGATGGCATTCAGTACTTC
CDR3 length: 14; clone size: -; D gene: -; J gene: TRBJ2-7; V gene: TRBV7-9; CDR3 protein: CASSTWDTTYEQYF; CDR3 DNA: TGTGCCAGCAGCACTTGGGACACCACCTACGAGCAGTACTTC
CDR3 length: 15; clone size: -; D gene: -; J gene: TRBJ2-1; V gene: TRBV20-1; CDR3 protein: CSAREENLTPNEQFF; CDR3 DNA: TGCAGTGCTAGAGAGGAAAACCTCACGCCCAATGAGCAGTTCTTC
CDR3 length: 16; clone size: few; D gene: TRBD1; J gene: TRBJ2-1; V gene: TRBV4-2; CDR3 protein: CASSQDQGVTYNEQFF; CDR3 DNA: TGTGCCAGCAGCCAAGATCAGGGGGTGACCTACAATGAGCAGTTCTTC
CDR3 length: 14; clone size: few; D gene: -; J gene: TRBJ2-1; V gene: TRBV12-3/TRBV12-4; CDR3 protein: CASSYGTPNNEQFF; CDR3 DNA: TGTGCCAGCAGTTATGGGACTCCAAATAATGAGCAGTTCTTC
CDR3 length: 13; clone size: once; D gene: -; J gene: TRBJ2-3; V gene: TRBV30; CDR3 protein: CAWSPPVENHGYF; CDR3 DNA: TGTGCCTGGAGTCCACCAGTGGAAAACCATGGGTATTTT
CDR3 length: 17; clone size: few; D gene: TRBD2; J gene: TRBJ2-7; V gene: TRBV5-6; CDR3 protein: CASSLGLAGTLIYEQYF; CDR3 DNA: TGTGCCAGCAGCTTAGGACTAGCGGGTACCCTCATCTACGAGCAGTACTTC
CDR3 length: 17; clone size: -; D gene: TRBD1; J gene: TRBJ2-7; V gene: TRBV24-1; CDR3 protein: CATSETDRRQGSYEQYF; CDR3 DNA: TGTGCCACCAGTGAGACGGACAGGCGGCAGGGCTCCTACGAGCAGTACTTC
CDR3 length: 13; clone size: few; D gene: TRBD1; J gene: TRBJ1-2; V gene: TRBV6-5; CDR3 protein: CASSDGTAKGYTF; CDR3 DNA: TGTGCCAGCAGTGACGGGACAGCGAAAGGCTACACCTTC
CDR3 length: 15; clone size: many; D gene: TRBD2; J gene: TRBJ2-1; V gene: TRBV6-1; CDR3 protein: CASTPGTSGDNEQFF; CDR3 DNA: TGTGCCAGCACCCCCGGGACTAGCGGCGACAATGAGCAGTTCTTC
CDR3 length: 14; clone size: -; D gene: -; J gene: TRBJ2-7; V gene: TRBV5-1; CDR3 protein: CTSSQVGMMDEQYF; CDR3 DNA: TGCACCAGCAGCCAGGTGGGTATGATGGATGAGCAGTACTTC
CDR3 length: 15; clone size: -; D gene: -; J gene: TRBJ1-4; V gene: TRBV12-3/TRBV12-4; CDR3 protein: CASSFGSLVDEKLFF; CDR3 DNA: TGTGCCAGCAGTTTTGGGTCCCTAGTAGATGAAAAACTGTTTTTT
CDR3 length: 12; clone size: -; D gene: -; J gene: TRBJ1-1; V gene: TRBV5-7; CDR3 protein: CAIIGADTEAFF; CDR3 DNA: TGTGCCATCATAGGCGCGGACACTGAAGCTTTCTTT
CDR3 length: 16; clone size: few; D gene: TRBD2; J gene: TRBJ2-7; V gene: TRBV23-1; CDR3 protein: CASNRPPGLAVVEQYF; CDR3 DNA: TGCGCCAGCAATCGACCCCCGGGACTAGCGGTGGTGGAGCAGTACTTC
CDR3 length: 14; clone size: many; D gene: -; J gene: TRBJ2-1; V gene: TRBV6-1; CDR3 protein: CASRGLNSYNEQFF; CDR3 DNA: TGTGCCTCCCGGGGCCTTAACTCCTACAATGAGCAGTTCTTC